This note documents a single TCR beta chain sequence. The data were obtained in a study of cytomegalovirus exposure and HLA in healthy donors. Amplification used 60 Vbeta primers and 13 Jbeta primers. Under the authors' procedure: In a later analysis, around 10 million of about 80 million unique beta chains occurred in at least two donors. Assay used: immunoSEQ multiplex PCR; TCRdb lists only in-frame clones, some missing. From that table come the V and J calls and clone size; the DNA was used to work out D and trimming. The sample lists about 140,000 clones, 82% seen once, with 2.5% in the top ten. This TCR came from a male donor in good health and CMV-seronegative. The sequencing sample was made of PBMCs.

CDR3 in amino acids: CASSLSIGSTGYTF. The CDR3 bases are TGTGCCAGCAGTTTATCAATAGGGAGTACTGGCTACACCTTC. This chain links TRBV27 with TRBJ1-2, with D hard to call. Per the germline V gene, CDR1 is MNHEY and CDR2 is SMNVEV (reference sequence). The germline V and J ends were trimmed by 0 bases and 7 bases, with 12 bases remaining between them. The CDR3 consists of 14 residues.